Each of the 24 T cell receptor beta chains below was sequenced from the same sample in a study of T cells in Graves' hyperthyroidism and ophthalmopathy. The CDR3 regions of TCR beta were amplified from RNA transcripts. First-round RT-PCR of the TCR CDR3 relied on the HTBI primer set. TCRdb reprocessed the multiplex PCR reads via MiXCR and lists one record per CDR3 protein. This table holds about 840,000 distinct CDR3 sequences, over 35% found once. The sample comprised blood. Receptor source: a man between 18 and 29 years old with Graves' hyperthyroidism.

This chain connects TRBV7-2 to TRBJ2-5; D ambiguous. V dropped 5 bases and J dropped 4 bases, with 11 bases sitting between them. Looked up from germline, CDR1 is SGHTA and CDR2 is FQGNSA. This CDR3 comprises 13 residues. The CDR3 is CASSKGLRETQYF. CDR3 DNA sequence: TGTGCCAGCAGCAAGGGCCTTCGAGAGACCCAGTACTTC.

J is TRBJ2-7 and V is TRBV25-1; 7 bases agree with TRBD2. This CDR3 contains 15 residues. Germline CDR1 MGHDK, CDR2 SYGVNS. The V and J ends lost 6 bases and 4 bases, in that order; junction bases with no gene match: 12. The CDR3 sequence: CASSQDRDYTYEQYF. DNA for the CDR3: TGTGCCAGCAGCCAAGACCGGGACTACACTTACGAGCAGTACTTC.

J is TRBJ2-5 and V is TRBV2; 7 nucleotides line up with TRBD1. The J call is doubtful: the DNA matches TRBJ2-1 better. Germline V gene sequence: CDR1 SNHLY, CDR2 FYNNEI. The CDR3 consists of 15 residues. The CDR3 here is CASSGLEGAWNEQFF. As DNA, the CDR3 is TGTGCCAGCAGTGGGTTAGAGGGGGCGTGGAATGAGCAGTTCTTC.

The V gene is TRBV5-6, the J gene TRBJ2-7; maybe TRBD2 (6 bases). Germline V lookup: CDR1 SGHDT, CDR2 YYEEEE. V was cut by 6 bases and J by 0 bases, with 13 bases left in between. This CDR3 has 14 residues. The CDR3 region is CASTAPGGSYEQYF. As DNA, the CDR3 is TGTGCCAGCACTGCACCCGGGGGCTCCTACGAGCAGTACTTC. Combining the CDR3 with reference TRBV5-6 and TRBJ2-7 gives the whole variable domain DAGVTQSPTHLIKTRGQQVTLRCSPKSGHDTVSWYQQALGQGPQFIFQYYEEEERQRGNFPDRFSGHQFPNYSSELNVNALLLGDSALYLCASTAPGGSYEQYFGPGTRLTVT.

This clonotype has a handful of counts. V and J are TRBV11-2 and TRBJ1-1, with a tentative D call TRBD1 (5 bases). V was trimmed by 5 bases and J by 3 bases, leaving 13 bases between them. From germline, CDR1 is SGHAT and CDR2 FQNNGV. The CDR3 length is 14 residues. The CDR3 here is CASSTFGRDTEAFF. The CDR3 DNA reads TGTGCCAGCAGCACATTCGGCAGGGACACTGAAGCTTTCTTT. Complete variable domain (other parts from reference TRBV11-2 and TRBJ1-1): EAGVAQSPRYKIIEKRQSVAFWCNPISGHATLYWYQQILGQGPKLLIQFQNNGVVDDSQLPKDRFSAERLKGVDSTLKIQPAKLEDSAVYLCASSTFGRDTEAFFGQGTRLTVV.

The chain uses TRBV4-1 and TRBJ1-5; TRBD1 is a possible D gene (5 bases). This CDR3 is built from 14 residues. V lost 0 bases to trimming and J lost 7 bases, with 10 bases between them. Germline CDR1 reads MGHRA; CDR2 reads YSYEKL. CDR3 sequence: CASSQEEGTQPQHF. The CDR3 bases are TGCGCCAGCAGCCAAGAAGAGGGGACGCAGCCCCAGCATTTT.

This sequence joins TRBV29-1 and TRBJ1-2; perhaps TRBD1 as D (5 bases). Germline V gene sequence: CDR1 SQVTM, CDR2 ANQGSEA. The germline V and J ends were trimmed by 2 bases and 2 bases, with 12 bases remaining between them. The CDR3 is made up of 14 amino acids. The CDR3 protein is CSVESDSENYGYTF. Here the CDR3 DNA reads TGCAGCGTTGAAAGCGACAGTGAAAACTATGGCTACACCTTC.

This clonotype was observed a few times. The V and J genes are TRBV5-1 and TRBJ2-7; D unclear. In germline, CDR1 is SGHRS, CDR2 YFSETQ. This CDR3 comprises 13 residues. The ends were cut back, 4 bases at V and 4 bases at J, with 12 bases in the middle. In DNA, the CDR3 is TGCGCCAGCAGCCCGGACCAAAAGTACGAGCAGTACTTC. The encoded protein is CASSPDQKYEQYF.

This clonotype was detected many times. The CDR3 here is CASSEQGDYNSPLHF. CDR3 DNA: TGTGCCAGCAGTGAGCAGGGAGATTATAATTCACCCCTCCACTTT. The chain links TRBV2 to TRBJ1-6; TRBD1 is a possible D gene (5 bases). The CDR3 covers 15 residues. The germline CDR1 and CDR2 sequences are SNHLY and FYNNEI. The V and J ends lost 3 bases and 4 bases respectively, with 10 bases between them.

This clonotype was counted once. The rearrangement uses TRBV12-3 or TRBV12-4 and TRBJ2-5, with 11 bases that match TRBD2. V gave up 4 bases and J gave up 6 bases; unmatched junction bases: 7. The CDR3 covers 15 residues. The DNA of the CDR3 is TGTGCCAGCAGTTACGGTACTAGCGGGAGAAAGACCCAGTACTTC. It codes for CASSYGTSGRKTQYF.

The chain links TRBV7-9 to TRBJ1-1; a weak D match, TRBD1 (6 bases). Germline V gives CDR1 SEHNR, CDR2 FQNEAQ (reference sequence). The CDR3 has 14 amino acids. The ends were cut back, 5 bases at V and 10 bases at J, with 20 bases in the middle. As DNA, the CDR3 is TGTGCCAGCAGCATGATAAGGGGGAGAATGCGAGCTTTCTTT. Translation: CASSMIRGRMRAFF. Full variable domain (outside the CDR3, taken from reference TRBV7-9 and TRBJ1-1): DTGVSQNPRHKITKRGQNVTFRCDPISEHNRLYWYRQTLGQGPEFLTYFQNEAQLEKSRLLSDRFSAERPKGSFSTLEIQRTEQGDSAMYLCASSMIRGRMRAFFGQGTRLTVV.

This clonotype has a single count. In DNA form, the CDR3 reads TGTGCCAGCCCCGCCTACTCGAGTCCGAACTATGGCTACACCTTC. It yields the protein CASPAYSSPNYGYTF. V usage is TRBV2 and J usage is TRBJ1-2, with D uncertain. CDR3 length: 15 residues. Trimming removed 8 bases at V and 2 bases at J, with 18 bases between. CDR1 and CDR2 from the germline V gene are SNHLY and FYNNEI.

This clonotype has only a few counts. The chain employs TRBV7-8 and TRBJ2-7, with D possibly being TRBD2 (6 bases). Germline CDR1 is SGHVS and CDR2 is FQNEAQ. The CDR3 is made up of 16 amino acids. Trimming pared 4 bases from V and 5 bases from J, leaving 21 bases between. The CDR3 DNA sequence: TGTGCCAGCAGCTCCTCCAGGGAGGTTTATCTACACGAGCAGTACTTC. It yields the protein CASSSSREVYLHEQYF.

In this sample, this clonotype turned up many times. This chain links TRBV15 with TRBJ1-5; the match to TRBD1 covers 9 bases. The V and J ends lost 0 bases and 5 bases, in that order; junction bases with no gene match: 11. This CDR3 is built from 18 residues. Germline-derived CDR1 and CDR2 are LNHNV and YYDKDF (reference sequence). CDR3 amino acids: CATSRDRGQGPRYQPQHF. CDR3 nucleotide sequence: TGTGCCACCAGCAGAGATCGGGGACAGGGCCCGCGGTATCAGCCCCAGCATTTT.

CDR3 sequence reads: CASSSNVGSMDGYTF. The CDR3 DNA is TGCGCCAGCAGCTCCAATGTAGGGTCAATGGATGGCTACACCTTC. V usage is TRBV4-3 and J usage is TRBJ1-2; the D is unclear. CDR3 length: 15 residues. V was pared by 5 bases and J by 6 bases, with 19 bases between. Germline V gene data show CDR1 as LGHNA and CDR2 as YSLEER.

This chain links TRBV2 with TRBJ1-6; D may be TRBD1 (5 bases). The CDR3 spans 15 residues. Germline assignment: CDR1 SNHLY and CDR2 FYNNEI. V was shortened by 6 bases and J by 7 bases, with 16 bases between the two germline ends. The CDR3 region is CASSGTLRYNSPLHF. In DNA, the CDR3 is TGTGCCAGCAGCGGGACGCTCAGATACAATTCACCCCTCCACTTT.

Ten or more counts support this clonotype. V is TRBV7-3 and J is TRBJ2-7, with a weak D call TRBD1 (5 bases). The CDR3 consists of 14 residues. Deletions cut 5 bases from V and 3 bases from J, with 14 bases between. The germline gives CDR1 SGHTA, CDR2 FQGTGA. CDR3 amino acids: CASSLETARYEQYF. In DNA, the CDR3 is TGTGCCAGCAGCCTCGAGACAGCCCGCTACGAGCAGTACTTC.

The CDR3 DNA reads TGTGCCAGCAGCTTAAACGGGTGGGGAGAGCAGTACTTC. Translated, it gives CASSLNGWGEQYF. This chain joins TRBV7-2 and TRBJ2-7; no reliable D call. Germline lookup yields CDR1 SGHTA and CDR2 FQGNSA. This CDR3 contains 13 residues. V was cut by 2 bases and J by 7 bases, with 12 bases left in between.

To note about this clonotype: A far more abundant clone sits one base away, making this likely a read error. Written as DNA, the CDR3 is TGTGCCATCAGAGGACAGGGACCTGAAGCTTTCTTT. Translation: CAIRGQGPEAFF. The chain couples TRBV7-3 to TRBJ1-1; 8 bases fit TRBD1. CDR1 is SGHTA and CDR2 is FQGTGA in the germline V gene. The CDR3 contains 12 residues. The V gene end was trimmed by 10 bases and the J gene end by 6 bases; junction bases not matched to a gene: 7.

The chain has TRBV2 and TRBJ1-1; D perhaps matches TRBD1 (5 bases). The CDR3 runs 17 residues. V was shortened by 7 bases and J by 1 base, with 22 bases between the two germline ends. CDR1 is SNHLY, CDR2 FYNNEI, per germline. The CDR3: CASMGPRGQQPNTEAFF. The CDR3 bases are TGTGCCAGCATGGGACCTCGAGGGCAACAACCGAACACTGAAGCTTTCTTT. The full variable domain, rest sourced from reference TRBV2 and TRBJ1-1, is EPEVTQTPSHQVTQMGQEVILRCVPISNHLYFYWYRQILGQKVEFLVSFYNNEISEKSEIFDDQFSVERPDGSNFTLKIRSTKLEDSAMYFCASMGPRGQQPNTEAFFGQGTRLTVV.

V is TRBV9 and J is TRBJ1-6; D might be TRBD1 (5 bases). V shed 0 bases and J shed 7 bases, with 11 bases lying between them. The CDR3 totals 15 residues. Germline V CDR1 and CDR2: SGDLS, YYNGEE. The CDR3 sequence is CASSVVGASNSPLHF. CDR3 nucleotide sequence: TGTGCCAGCAGCGTAGTCGGGGCCTCCAATTCACCCCTCCACTTT.

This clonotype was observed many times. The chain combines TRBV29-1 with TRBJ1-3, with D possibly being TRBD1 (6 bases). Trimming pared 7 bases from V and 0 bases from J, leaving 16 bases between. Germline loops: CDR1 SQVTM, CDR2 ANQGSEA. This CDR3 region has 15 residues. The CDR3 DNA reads TGCAGCGGCAACAAGACAGGCGACTCTGGAAACACCATATATTTT. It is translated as CSGNKTGDSGNTIYF. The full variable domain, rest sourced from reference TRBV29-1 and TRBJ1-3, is SAVISQKPSRDICQRGTSLTIQCQVDSQVTMMFWYRQQPGQSLTLIATANQGSEATYESGFVIDKFPISRPNLTFSTLTVSNMSPEDSSIYLCSGNKTGDSGNTIYFGEGSWLTVV.

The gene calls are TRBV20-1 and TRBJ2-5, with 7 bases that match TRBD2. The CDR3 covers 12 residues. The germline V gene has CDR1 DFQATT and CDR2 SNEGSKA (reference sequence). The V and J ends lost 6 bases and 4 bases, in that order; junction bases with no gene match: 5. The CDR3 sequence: CSAGGGTETQYF. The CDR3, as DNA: TGCAGTGCGGGCGGGGGAACAGAGACCCAGTACTTC.

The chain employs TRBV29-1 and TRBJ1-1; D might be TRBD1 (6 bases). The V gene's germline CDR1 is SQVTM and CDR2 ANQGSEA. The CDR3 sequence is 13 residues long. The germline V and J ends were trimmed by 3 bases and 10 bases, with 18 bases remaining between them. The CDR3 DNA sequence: TGCAGCGTTGACGCCTTTCGGGGGCCTGCAGCTTTCTTT. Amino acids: CSVDAFRGPAAFF.